Following are 7 T cell receptor beta chains from one sample sequenced in a study of cytomegalovirus exposure and HLA in healthy donors. 13 Jbeta primers and 60 Vbeta primers were used for the PCR. Method: immunoSEQ multiplex PCR; TCRdb's copy keeps in-frame clones and lacks some. The data show approximately 200,000 clones, roughly 80% seen once. Source material: PBMCs. These receptors all come from a man between 35 and 55 years old in good health and CMV-seronegative.

The chain uses TRBV29-1 and TRBJ2-3; 7 positions agree with TRBD1. CDR3 length equals 12 residues. V lost 5 bases, J lost 4 bases, and 3 bases stayed unmatched. Germline V gene data show CDR1 as SQVTM and CDR2 as ANQGSEA. The CDR3 DNA sequence: TGCAGCGTTTCCCAGGGGGCAGATACGCAGTATTTT. It yields the protein CSVSQGADTQYF.

A few counts support this clone. The V gene is TRBV7-2, the J gene TRBJ1-5; D remains ambiguous. The CDR3 runs 15 residues. V lost 2 bases, J lost 7 bases, and 15 bases lay in between. Germline V CDR1 and CDR2: SGHTA, FQGNSA. The CDR3 is CASSLSLTGGQPQHF. As DNA, the CDR3 is TGTGCCAGCAGCTTATCTCTGACGGGAGGGCAGCCCCAGCATTTT.

In this sample, this clone turned up once. One end of the junction does not line up with germline, which may come from a read error. V is TRBV5-1 and J is TRBJ1-1, with 10 bases that match TRBD1. The germline V gene has CDR1 SGHRS and CDR2 YFSETQ. CDR3 length: 14 residues. The CDR3 spells CASSLGTGGTESFF. The CDR3, as DNA: TGCGCCAGCAGCTTGGGGACAGGGGGGACTGAATCTTTCTTT.

The rearrangement uses TRBV6-5 and TRBJ2-7; TRBD2 matches 10 bases. V dropped 6 bases and J dropped 4; count of bases not matched to a gene: 3. The germline V gene has CDR1 MNHEY and CDR2 SVGAGI. This CDR3 is 13 amino acids long. CDR3 in DNA: TGTGCCAGCAGAAAAGCGGGAGGGTACGAGCAGTACTTC. This gives the protein CASRKAGGYEQYF.

This clone has more than one count but fewer than ten. This sequence joins TRBV5-1 and TRBJ1-2; D perhaps matches TRBD1 (5 bases). The germline CDR1 and CDR2 sequences are SGHRS and YFSETQ. Trimming stripped 0 bases from V and 3 bases from J, with 6 bases between. The CDR3 is 13 residues long. The CDR3 loop reads CASSLVGDYGYTF. CDR3 bases: TGCGCCAGCAGCTTGGTAGGGGACTATGGCTACACCTTC.

This clone was seen a few times. The CDR3 sequence: CSAAGGGVNEQYF. CDR3 in DNA: TGCAGCGCCGCCGGCGGGGGGGTAAACGAGCAGTACTTC. The rearrangement joins TRBV29-1 to TRBJ2-7; 9 bases agree with TRBD2. The V gene end was trimmed by 7 bases and the J gene end by 5 bases; junction bases not matched to a gene: 9. Germline V gives CDR1 SQVTM, CDR2 ANQGSEA. CDR3 length: 13 amino acids.

The table lists this clone with a few counts. The CDR3 nucleotides are TGCGCCAGCAGCCACCCCCGGGACATAAACACCGGGGAGCTGTTTTTT. Protein product: CASSHPRDINTGELFF. This chain links TRBV5-1 with TRBJ2-2, with a tentative D call TRBD1 (6 bases). Germline V gives CDR1 SGHRS, CDR2 YFSETQ. V lost 4 bases, J lost 2 bases, and 15 bases lay in between. The CDR3 runs to 16 residues.